These 23 T cell receptor beta chains came from one sample sequenced in a study of blood T cell dynamics during melanoma immunotherapy. Clones were read by immunoSEQ multiplex PCR, and TCRdb kept only the in-frame ones, dropping some. The sample has 5,400 or so clones; approximately 84% are singletons. Noted time point: week 3, after first cycle of checkpoint inhibitor. The material was blood, obtained from a patient treated with checkpoint blockade. The source of these receptors is a human donor with melanoma. Some clones in this sample may be carry-over from other donors' samples.

The chain employs TRBV5-4 and TRBJ2-5; 10 bases line up with TRBD1. CDR1 and CDR2 from the germline V gene are SGHNT and YYREEE (reference sequence). The CDR3 is 15 residues long. With 4 bases clipped from V and 5 bases from J, the junction kept 8 bases outside the gene matches. The CDR3: CASSSRQGARETQYF. The CDR3 nucleotides read TGTGCCAGCAGCAGTAGACAGGGGGCCAGGGAGACCCAGTACTTC.

V usage is TRBV11-1 and J usage is TRBJ2-7, with 7 bases identical to TRBD2. Trimming cost V 2 bases and J 0 bases; bases outside gene matches: 1. CDR1 SGHAT and CDR2 FQDESV come from the germline V gene (reference sequence). The length of the CDR3 is 14 residues. CDR3 sequence: CASSLSGTSYEQYF. CDR3 in DNA: TGTGCCAGCAGCTTAAGCGGGACCTCCTACGAGCAGTACTTC. Together with reference TRBV11-1 and TRBJ2-7, the CDR3 gives the full variable domain: EAEVAQSPRYKITEKSQAVAFWCDPISGHATLYWYRQILGQGPELLVQFQDESVVDDSQLPKDRFSAERLKGVDSTLKIQPAELGDSAMYLCASSLSGTSYEQYFGPGTRLTVT.

The CDR3 reads CASSLRQSYQETQYF. CDR3 DNA sequence: TGTGCCAGCAGCTTACGACAGTCATACCAAGAGACCCAGTACTTC. The chain joins TRBV7-2 to TRBJ2-5; D perhaps matches TRBD1 (5 bases). The V gene lost 2 bases and the J gene lost 0 bases, with 10 bases spanning the gap. CDR1 is SGHTA and CDR2 is FQGNSA in the germline V gene. This CDR3 comprises 15 residues.

The chain couples TRBV5-1 to TRBJ2-5, with 8 bases identical to TRBD2. Germline V gene lookup returns CDR1 SGHRS and CDR2 YFSETQ. The V segment lost 0 bases and the J segment 6 bases; nucleotides outside the gene matches: 10. The CDR3 totals 16 residues. The CDR3 sequence is CASSLEWDTGGQTQYF. The CDR3 nucleotides read TGCGCCAGCAGCTTGGAATGGGACACGGGAGGGCAGACCCAGTACTTC.

This clone was picked up a small number of times. The chain combines TRBV28 with TRBJ1-5; D perhaps matches TRBD1 (5 bases). The CDR3 totals 16 residues. Trimming pared 2 bases from V and 11 bases from J, leaving 22 bases between. In germline, CDR1 is MDHEN, CDR2 SYDVKM. The CDR3 nucleotides are TGTGCCAGCAGTTTACAGGACACCGGGGCCCTTATAGCCCAGCATTTT. It codes for CASSLQDTGALIAQHF.

This chain uses TRBV30 with TRBJ2-7; D gene ambiguous. Between the trimmed V and J ends, which lost 0 bases and 10 bases, there was a span of 13 bases. This CDR3 has 12 amino acids. Germline loops: CDR1 GTSNPN, CDR2 SVGIG (reference sequence). CDR3 in DNA: TGTGCCTGGAGTGTACAAGGGTATGAACAGTACTTC. This gives the protein CAWSVQGYEQYF.

This chain uses TRBV7-6 with TRBJ2-5, with D possibly TRBD1 on 6 matching bases. This CDR3 has 15 residues. Germline loops: CDR1 SGHVS, CDR2 FNYEAQ. The V end was cut by 1 base, the J end by 7 bases, with 16 bases between. The CDR3 coding sequence is TGTGCCAGCAGCTTAGGGACAGCTTCAAGAGGGACCCAGTACTTC. It codes for CASSLGTASRGTQYF.

This sequence joins TRBV30 and TRBJ2-1; the D call may be TRBD1 or TRBD2 (6 bases each). In germline, CDR1 is GTSNPN, CDR2 SVGIG (reference sequence). V was pared by 4 bases and J by 2 bases, with 21 bases between. CDR3 length: 17 residues. In DNA form, the CDR3 reads TGTGCCTGGAAGGCAGGGGCGGGGATAAGGACCTACAATGAGCAGTTCTTC. It yields the protein CAWKAGAGIRTYNEQFF.

The V call is TRBV10-3, the J call TRBJ2-7, with 15 bases fitting TRBD2. The CDR3 is 16 residues long. CDR1 is ENHRY and CDR2 is SYGVKD in the germline V gene. V shed 4 bases and J 3 bases; nucleotides not matched to a gene: 4. The CDR3 protein is CAISGGLAGGNYEQYF. Here the CDR3 DNA reads TGTGCCATCAGTGGGGGACTAGCGGGGGGAAACTACGAGCAGTACTTC.

CDR3 DNA: TGTGCCAGCAGCGAGAGCACCTACAGCCACGAGCAGTACTTC. Residues: CASSESTYSHEQYF. The chain recombines TRBV7-2 with TRBJ2-7; D remains ambiguous. Germline V gene lookup returns CDR1 SGHTA and CDR2 FQGNSA. V was clipped by 5 bases and J by 5 bases, with 16 bases between them. There are 14 residues in the CDR3. Full variable domain (missing parts from reference TRBV7-2 and TRBJ2-7): GAGVSQSPSNKVTEKGKDVELRCDPISGHTALYWYRQSLGQGLEFLIYFQGNSAPDKSGLPSDRFSAERTGGSVSTLTIQRTQQEDSAVYLCASSESTYSHEQYFGPGTRLTVT.

The chain joins TRBV7-2 to TRBJ2-5; D is unclear. V dropped 3 bases and J dropped 0 bases, with 11 bases sitting between them. Germline assignment: CDR1 SGHTA and CDR2 FQGNSA. This CDR3 is 15 amino acids long. The CDR3 is CASSFYKADQETQYF. In DNA, the CDR3 is TGTGCCAGCAGCTTCTACAAGGCGGACCAAGAGACCCAGTACTTC. Using reference TRBV7-2 and TRBJ2-5 for the parts outside the CDR3, the full variable domain is GAGVSQSPSNKVTEKGKDVELRCDPISGHTALYWYRQSLGQGLEFLIYFQGNSAPDKSGLPSDRFSAERTGGSVSTLTIQRTQQEDSAVYLCASSFYKADQETQYFGPGTRLLVL.

The genes are TRBV9 and TRBJ1-6, with 7 bases aligning to TRBD1. In germline, CDR1 is SGDLS, CDR2 YYNGEE. This CDR3 contains 16 residues. V shed 3 bases and J 9 bases; nucleotides not matched to a gene: 12. Here the CDR3 reads CASSAETGRLSSPLHF. CDR3 bases: TGTGCCAGCAGCGCGGAGACAGGGCGATTAAGTTCACCCCTCCACTTT.

The CDR3 sequence is CASSLSGTSLFNEQFF. CDR3 DNA sequence: TGCGCCAGCAGCTTATCCGGGACTAGCCTCTTCAATGAGCAGTTCTTC. The chain combines TRBV5-1 with TRBJ2-1; TRBD2 agrees at 9 bases. Germline values: CDR1 SGHRS, CDR2 YFSETQ. This CDR3 comprises 16 residues. The junction had 9 bases not matched to a gene; V was cut back by 2 bases and J by 6 bases.

The V call is TRBV11-2, the J call TRBJ2-3; the D is unclear. This CDR3 comprises 12 residues. Germline V gene lookup returns CDR1 SGHAT and CDR2 FQNNGV. The V and J ends lost 5 bases and 5 bases respectively, with 8 bases between them. CDR3 protein: CASSRAIDTQYF. Here the CDR3 DNA reads TGTGCCAGCAGCCGAGCGATAGATACGCAGTATTTT.

This chain joins TRBV5-1 and TRBJ1-2; D gene uncertain. CDR1 and CDR2 from the germline V gene are SGHRS and YFSETQ. This CDR3 has 14 residues. The V gene lost 0 bases and the J gene lost 6 bases, with 12 bases spanning the gap. CDR3 protein: CASSLESLGDGYTF. In nucleotides, the CDR3 is TGCGCCAGCAGCTTGGAAAGCCTTGGTGATGGCTACACCTTC.

The chain joins TRBV5-5 to TRBJ2-1, with D unclear. The germline V gene has CDR1 SGHKS and CDR2 YYEKEE (reference sequence). CDR3 length: 15 amino acids. The V end lost 0 bases, the J end lost 1 base, and 8 bases lay between the germline ends. Here the CDR3 reads CASSLGVGSYNEQFF. The CDR3 bases are TGTGCCAGCAGCTTGGGGGTGGGGTCCTACAATGAGCAGTTCTTC.

The CDR3 loop is CASSLRQGAANTIYF. Written as DNA, the CDR3 is TGTGCCAGCAGTCTCCGACAGGGGGCGGCAAACACCATATATTTT. J is TRBJ1-3 and V is TRBV28; 10 bases map to TRBD1. V trimming: 5 bases; J trimming: 6 bases; junction bases outside the gene matches: 7. The V gene's germline CDR1 is MDHEN and CDR2 SYDVKM. The CDR3 has 15 amino acids.

This clone showed up just a few times. The chain has TRBV14 and TRBJ2-3, with 11 bases fitting TRBD2. This CDR3 region has 16 residues. V dropped 1 base and J dropped 4; count of bases not matched to a gene: 4. Germline V gene sequence: CDR1 SGHDN, CDR2 FVKESK. Here the CDR3 DNA reads TGTGCCAGCAGCCAAGCCTTAGCGGGAGGGCCAGATACGCAGTATTTT. It specifies CASSQALAGGPDTQYF.

The genes are TRBV11-2 and TRBJ2-1, with a weak D call TRBD2 (6 bases). Trimming stripped 8 bases from V and 7 bases from J, with 21 bases between. This CDR3 has 15 residues. Germline values: CDR1 SGHAT, CDR2 FQNNGV. The CDR3 DNA reads as TGTGCCAGCGATCCAGTCGGAGGGATCGAGAATGAGCAGTTCTTC. Its protein product is CASDPVGGIENEQFF.

The rearrangement links TRBV19 to TRBJ2-1; D possibly uses TRBD1 or TRBD2 (5 bases each). V gave up 10 bases and J gave up 5 bases, with 15 bases separating them. Germline V gene lookup returns CDR1 LNHDA and CDR2 SQIVND (reference sequence). The CDR3 is 13 amino acids. The CDR3 here is CATTSGDHNEQFF. The CDR3 coding sequence is TGTGCCACTACAAGTGGGGACCACAATGAGCAGTTCTTC.

This clone occurred once. The J gene is TRBJ2-4, the V gene TRBV28, with TRBD2 matching 11 bases. This CDR3 comprises 19 residues. CDR1 MDHEN and CDR2 SYDVKM come from the germline V gene. Unmatched junction bases numbered 9, after V lost 2 bases and J lost 0 bases. CDR3 protein: CASSLSSLAGGVAKNIQYF. CDR3 nucleotides: TGTGCCAGCAGTTTAAGTAGTCTAGCGGGGGGAGTAGCCAAAAACATTCAGTACTTC. Variable domain in full (rest from reference TRBV28 and TRBJ2-4): DVKVTQSSRYLVKRTGEKVFLECVQDMDHENMFWYRQDPGLGLRLIYFSYDVKMKEKGDIPEGYSVSREKKERFSLILESASTNQTSMYLCASSLSSLAGGVAKNIQYFGAGTRLSVL.

The chain employs TRBV2 and TRBJ2-2; no firm D call. Germline CDR1 is SNHLY and CDR2 is FYNNEI. V lost 1 base and J 0 bases, leaving 6 bases between the germline ends. The CDR3 is 15 amino acids. Here the CDR3 reads CASSEVIANTGELFF. In nucleotides, the CDR3 is TGTGCCAGCAGTGAAGTTATCGCGAACACCGGGGAGCTGTTTTTT.

The V call is TRBV7-8, the J call TRBJ2-7; TRBD1 matches at 8 bases. Trimming removed 3 bases from V and 7 bases from J; junction bases left unmatched: 8. CDR1 and CDR2 (germline): SGHVS, FQNEAQ. This CDR3 region has 14 residues. CDR3 protein: CASSFQGQAGEQYF. The CDR3 coding sequence is TGTGCCAGCAGCTTTCAGGGACAGGCTGGGGAGCAGTACTTC.